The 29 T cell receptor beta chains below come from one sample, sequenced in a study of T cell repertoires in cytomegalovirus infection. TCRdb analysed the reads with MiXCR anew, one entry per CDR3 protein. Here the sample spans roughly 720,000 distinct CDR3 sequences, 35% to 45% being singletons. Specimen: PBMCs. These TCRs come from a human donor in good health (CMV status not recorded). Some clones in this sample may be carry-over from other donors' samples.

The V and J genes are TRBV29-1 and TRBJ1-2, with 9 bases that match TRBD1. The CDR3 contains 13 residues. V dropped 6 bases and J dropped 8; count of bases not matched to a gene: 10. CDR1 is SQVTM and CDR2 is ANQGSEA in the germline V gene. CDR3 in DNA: TGCAGCGTCGCGGGACAGGGAGCGGGGGGCTACACCTTC. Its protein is CSVAGQGAGGYTF.

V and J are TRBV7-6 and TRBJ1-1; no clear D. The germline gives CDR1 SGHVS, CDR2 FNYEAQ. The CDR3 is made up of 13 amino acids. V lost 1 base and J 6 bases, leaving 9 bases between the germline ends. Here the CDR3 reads CASSLGGSSEAFF. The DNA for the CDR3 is TGTGCCAGCAGCTTAGGTGGCAGTTCTGAAGCTTTCTTT. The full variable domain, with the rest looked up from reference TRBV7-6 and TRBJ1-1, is GAGVSQSPRYKVTKRGQDVALRCDPISGHVSLYWYRQALGQGPEFLTYFNYEAQQDKSGLPNDRFSAERPEGSISTLTIQRTEQRDSAMYRCASSLGGSSEAFFGQGTRLTVV.

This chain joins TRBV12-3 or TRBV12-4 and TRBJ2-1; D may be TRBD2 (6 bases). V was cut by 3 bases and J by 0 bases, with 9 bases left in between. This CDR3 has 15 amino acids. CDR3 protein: CASSFARDSYNEQFF. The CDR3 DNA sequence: TGTGCCAGCAGTTTCGCGCGGGACTCCTACAATGAGCAGTTCTTC.

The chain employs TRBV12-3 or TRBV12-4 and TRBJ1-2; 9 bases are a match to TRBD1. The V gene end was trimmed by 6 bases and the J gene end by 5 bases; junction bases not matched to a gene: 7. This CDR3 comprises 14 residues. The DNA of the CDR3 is TGTGCCAGCAGGCCCACAGGGGGCTTGTATGGCTACACCTTC. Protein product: CASRPTGGLYGYTF.

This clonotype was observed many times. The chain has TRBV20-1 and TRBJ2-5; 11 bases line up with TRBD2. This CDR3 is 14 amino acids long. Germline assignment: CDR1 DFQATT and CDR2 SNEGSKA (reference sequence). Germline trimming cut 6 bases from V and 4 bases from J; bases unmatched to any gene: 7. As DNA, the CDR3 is TGCAGTGCCACACTAGCGGGGGCGGCAGAGACCCAGTACTTC. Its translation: CSATLAGAAETQYF.

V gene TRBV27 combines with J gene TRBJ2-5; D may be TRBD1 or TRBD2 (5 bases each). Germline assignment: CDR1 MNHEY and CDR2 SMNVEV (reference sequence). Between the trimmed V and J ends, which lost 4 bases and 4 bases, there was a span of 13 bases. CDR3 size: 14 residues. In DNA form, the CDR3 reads TGTGCCAGCAGTTGGGGGAGTTCGGGAGAGACCCAGTACTTC. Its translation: CASSWGSSGETQYF.

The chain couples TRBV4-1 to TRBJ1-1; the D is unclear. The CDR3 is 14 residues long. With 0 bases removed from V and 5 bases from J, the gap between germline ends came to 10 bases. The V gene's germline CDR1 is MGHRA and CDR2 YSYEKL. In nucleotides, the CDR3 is TGCGCCAGCAGCCAAGATTGGACGGGGACTGAAGCTTTCTTT. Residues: CASSQDWTGTEAFF.

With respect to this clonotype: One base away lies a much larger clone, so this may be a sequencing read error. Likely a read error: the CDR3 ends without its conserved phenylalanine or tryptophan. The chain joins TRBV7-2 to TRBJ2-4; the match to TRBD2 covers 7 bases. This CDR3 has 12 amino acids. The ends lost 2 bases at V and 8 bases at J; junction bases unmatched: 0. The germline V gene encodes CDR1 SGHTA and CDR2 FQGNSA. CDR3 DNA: TGTGCCAGCAGCTTACGGGGGGACATTCAGTACTTA. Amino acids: CASSLRGDIQYL.

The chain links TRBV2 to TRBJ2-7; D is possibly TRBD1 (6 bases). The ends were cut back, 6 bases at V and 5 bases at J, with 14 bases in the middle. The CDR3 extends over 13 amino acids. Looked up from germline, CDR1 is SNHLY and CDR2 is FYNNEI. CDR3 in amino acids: CASSKQGSNEQYF. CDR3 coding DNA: TGTGCCAGCAGCAAACAGGGTAGCAACGAGCAGTACTTC.

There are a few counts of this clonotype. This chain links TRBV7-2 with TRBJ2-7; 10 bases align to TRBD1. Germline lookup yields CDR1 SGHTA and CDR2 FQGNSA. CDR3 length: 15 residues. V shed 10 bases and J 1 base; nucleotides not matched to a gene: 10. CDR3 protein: CATVTGGRGSYEQYF. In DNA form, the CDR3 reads TGTGCCACCGTGACAGGGGGCCGAGGGTCCTACGAGCAGTACTTC.

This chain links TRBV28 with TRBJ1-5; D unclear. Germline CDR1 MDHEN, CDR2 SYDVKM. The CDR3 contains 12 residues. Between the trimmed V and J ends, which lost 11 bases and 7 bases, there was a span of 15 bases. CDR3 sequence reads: CAGGGIGQPQHF. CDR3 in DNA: TGTGCCGGTGGAGGTATAGGGCAGCCCCAGCATTTT.

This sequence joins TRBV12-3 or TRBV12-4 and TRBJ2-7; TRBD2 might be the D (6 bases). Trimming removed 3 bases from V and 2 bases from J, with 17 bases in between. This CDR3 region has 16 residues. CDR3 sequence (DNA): TGTGCCAGCAGTTTTTCCCTCAGGAGGGGTACCTACGAGCAGTACTTC. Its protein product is CASSFSLRRGTYEQYF.

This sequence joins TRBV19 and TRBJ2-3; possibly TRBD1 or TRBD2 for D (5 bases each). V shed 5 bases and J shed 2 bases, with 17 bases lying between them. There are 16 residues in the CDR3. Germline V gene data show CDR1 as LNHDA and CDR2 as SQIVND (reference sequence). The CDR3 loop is CASSLAGTRSTDTQYF. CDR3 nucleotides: TGTGCCAGTAGTCTCGCCGGGACCAGATCCACAGATACGCAGTATTTT.

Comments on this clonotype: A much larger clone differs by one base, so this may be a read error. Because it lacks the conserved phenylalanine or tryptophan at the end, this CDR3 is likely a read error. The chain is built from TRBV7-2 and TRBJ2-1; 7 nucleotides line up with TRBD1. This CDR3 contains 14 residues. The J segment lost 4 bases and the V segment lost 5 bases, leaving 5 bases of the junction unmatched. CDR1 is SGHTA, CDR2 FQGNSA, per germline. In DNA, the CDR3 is TGTGCCAGCAGCCGACCGACAGGGTACAATGAGCAGTTCTTA. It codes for CASSRPTGYNEQFL.

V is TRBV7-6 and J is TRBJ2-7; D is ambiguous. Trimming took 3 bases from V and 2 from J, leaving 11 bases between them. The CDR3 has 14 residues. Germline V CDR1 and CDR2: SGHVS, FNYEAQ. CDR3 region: CASSFSLLAYEQYF. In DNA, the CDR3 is TGTGCCAGCAGCTTTTCGCTGTTGGCCTACGAGCAGTACTTC.

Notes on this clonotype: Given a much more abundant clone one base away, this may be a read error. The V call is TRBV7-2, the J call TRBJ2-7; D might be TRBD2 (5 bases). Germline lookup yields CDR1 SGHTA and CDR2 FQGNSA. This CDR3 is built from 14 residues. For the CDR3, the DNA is TGTGCCGGCAGTCCCGGACTCCTAATGTACGAGCAGTACTTC. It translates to CAGSPGLLMYEQYF.

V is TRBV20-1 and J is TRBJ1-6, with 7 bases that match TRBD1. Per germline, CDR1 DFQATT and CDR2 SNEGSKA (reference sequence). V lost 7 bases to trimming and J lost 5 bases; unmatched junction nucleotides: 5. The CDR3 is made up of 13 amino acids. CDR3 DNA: TGCAGTGTTAAGACAGGGCATAATTCACCCCTCCACTTT. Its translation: CSVKTGHNSPLHF.

The CDR3 DNA sequence: TGCGCCAGCAGCTTGGAACGGTTTACTGAAGCTTTCTTT. It codes for CASSLERFTEAFF. The V call is TRBV5-1, the J call TRBJ1-1; the D is unclear. The CDR3 covers 13 residues. Germline CDR1 and CDR2: SGHRS and YFSETQ. Trimming removed 0 bases at V and 5 bases at J, with 8 bases between.

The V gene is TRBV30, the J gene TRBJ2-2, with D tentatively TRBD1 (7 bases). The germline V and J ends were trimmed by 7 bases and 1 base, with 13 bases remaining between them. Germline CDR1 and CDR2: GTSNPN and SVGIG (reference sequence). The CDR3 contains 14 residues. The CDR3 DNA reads TGTGCCTTGCCAGGGGGGAAGAACACCGGGGAGCTGTTTTTT. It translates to CALPGGKNTGELFF.

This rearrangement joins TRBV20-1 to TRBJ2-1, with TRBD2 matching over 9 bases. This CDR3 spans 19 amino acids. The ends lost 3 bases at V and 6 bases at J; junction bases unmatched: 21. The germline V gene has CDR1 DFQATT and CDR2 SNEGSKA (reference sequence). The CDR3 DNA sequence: TGCAGTGCTAGCGGTGAAGGGGGGACTAGCCCTCTGCGCCTCAATGAGCAGTTCTTC. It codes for CSASGEGGTSPLRLNEQFF.

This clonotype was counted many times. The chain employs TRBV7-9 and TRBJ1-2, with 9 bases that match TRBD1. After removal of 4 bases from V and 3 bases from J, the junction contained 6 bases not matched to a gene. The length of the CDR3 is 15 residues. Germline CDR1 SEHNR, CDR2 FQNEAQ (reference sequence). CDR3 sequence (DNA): TGTGCCAGCAGCTACACGGGACAGGGCCACTATGGCTACACCTTC. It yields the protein CASSYTGQGHYGYTF.

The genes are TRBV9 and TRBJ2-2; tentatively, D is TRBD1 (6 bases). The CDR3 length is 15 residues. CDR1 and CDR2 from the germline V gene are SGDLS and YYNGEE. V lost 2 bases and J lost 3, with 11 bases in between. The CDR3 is CASSVPGVDTGELFF. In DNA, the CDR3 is TGTGCCAGCAGCGTTCCAGGGGTCGACACCGGGGAGCTGTTTTTT.

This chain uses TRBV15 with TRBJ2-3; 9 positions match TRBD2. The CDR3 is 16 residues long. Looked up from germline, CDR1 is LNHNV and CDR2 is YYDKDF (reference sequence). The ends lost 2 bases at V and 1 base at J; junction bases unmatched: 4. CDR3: CATSRSAGGGTDTQYF. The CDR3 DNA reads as TGTGCCACCAGCAGATCAGCGGGGGGTGGCACAGATACGCAGTATTTT.

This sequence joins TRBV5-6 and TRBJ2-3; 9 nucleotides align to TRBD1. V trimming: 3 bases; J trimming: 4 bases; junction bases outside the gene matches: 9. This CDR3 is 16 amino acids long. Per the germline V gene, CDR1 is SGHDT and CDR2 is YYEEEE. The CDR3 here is CASSWRTGVTPDTQYF. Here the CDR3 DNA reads TGTGCCAGCAGCTGGCGGACAGGGGTTACTCCAGATACGCAGTATTTT.

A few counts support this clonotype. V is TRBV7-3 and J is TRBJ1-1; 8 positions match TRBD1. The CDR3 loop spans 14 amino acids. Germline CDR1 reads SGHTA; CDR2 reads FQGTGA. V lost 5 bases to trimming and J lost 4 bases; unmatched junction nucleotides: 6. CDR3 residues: CASSAGGGGTEAFF. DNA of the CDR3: TGTGCCAGCAGCGCAGGGGGCGGTGGCACTGAAGCTTTCTTT.

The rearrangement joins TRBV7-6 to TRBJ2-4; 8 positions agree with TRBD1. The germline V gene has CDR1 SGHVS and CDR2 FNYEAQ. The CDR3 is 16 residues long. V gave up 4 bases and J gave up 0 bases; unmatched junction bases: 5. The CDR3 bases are TGTGCCAGCAGCTCGCAGACAGGGGTAGCCAAAAACATTCAGTACTTC. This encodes CASSSQTGVAKNIQYF.

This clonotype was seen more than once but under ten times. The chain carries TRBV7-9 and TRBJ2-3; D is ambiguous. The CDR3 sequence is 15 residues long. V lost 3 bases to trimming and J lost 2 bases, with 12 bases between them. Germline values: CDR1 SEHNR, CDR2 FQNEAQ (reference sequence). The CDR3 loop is CASSFVTVYTDTQYF. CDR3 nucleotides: TGTGCCAGCAGCTTCGTAACCGTCTACACAGATACGCAGTATTTT.

The CDR3 is CASSLNRDIWTGGANVLTF. The CDR3, as DNA: TGTGCCAGCAGCCTCAATCGGGATATCTGGACTGGGGGGGCCAACGTCCTGACTTTC. The V gene is TRBV7-9, the J gene TRBJ2-6; possible D gene TRBD2, 5 bases. Germline loops: CDR1 SEHNR, CDR2 FQNEAQ (reference sequence). This CDR3 has 19 residues. Trimming stripped 5 bases from V and 4 bases from J, with 24 bases between. Together with reference TRBV7-9 and TRBJ2-6, the CDR3 gives the full variable domain: DTGVSQNPRHKITKRGQNVTFRCDPISEHNRLYWYRQTLGQGPEFLTYFQNEAQLEKSRLLSDRFSAERPKGSFSTLEIQRTEQGDSAMYLCASSLNRDIWTGGANVLTFGAGSRLTVL.

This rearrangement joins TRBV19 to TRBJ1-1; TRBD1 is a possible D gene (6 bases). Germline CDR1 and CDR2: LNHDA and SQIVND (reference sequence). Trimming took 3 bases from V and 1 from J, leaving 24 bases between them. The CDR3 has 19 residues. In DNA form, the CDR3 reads TGTGCCAGTAGTATCGTCTCTTTGATCGGTGGACAGCAGAACACTGAAGCTTTCTTT. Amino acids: CASSIVSLIGGQQNTEAFF.